This T cell receptor (beta chain) was observed in a study of Ad26.COV2.S vaccination and SARS-CoV-2 variants. Across the whole study: Intramuscular Ad26.COV2.S at 5x10^10 or 1x10^11 viral particles.

As for treatment: roughly 18 received Ad26.COV2.S at low or high dose, single or two shots; roughly five received placebo; per-sample allocation not given. Sampling occurred on day 63 after the first vaccine or placebo injection. An adult donor aged 18-55 years was enrolled in Boston. Germline CDR1 reads ENHRY; CDR2 reads SYGVKD. Germline trimming cut 6 bases from V and 0 bases from J; bases unmatched to any gene: 3. The CDR3 is made up of 16 amino acids. TCRdb's copy holds only in-frame clones and misses some; the assay was immunoSEQ multiplex PCR. The table shows 200,000 to 250,000 clones, with roughly 90% occurring only once.

This TCR came from a person between 18 and 65 years old who received the Ad26.COV2.S COVID-19 vaccine or a placebo. The material was peripheral blood, obtained in a trial of Ad26.COV2.S vaccine versus placebo. V gene TRBV10-3 combines with J gene TRBJ2-6; the match to TRBD1 covers 9 bases. CDR3 DNA sequence: TGTGCCATCAGGGGACAGGGTAGCTCTGGGGCCAACGTCCTGACTTTC. Translation gives CAIRGQGSSGANVLTF.